This TCR beta chain stems from a study of T cell changes during pregnancy in multiple sclerosis. V lost 2 bases to trimming and J lost 0 bases, with 17 bases between them. Per the germline V gene, CDR1 is SEHNR and CDR2 is FQNEAQ (reference sequence). This CDR3 has 18 residues. Assay: immunoSEQ multiplex PCR; the TCRdb copy retains only in-frame clones and omits some. In the table there are about 60,000 clones, around 93% of which are singletons. This receptor was obtained from a female donor with multiple sclerosis, enrolled in a pregnancy study. The rearrangement uses TRBV7-9 and TRBJ1-3, with D maybe TRBD1 (6 bases). Sequenced here: peripheral blood, sampled after pregnancy. The CDR3 sequence: CASSLSRQGLRSGNTIYF. The CDR3 nucleotides are TGTGCCAGCAGCTTAAGTCGGCAGGGGTTACGCTCTGGAAACACCATATATTTT. The full variable domain, rest sourced from reference TRBV7-9 and TRBJ1-3, is DTGVSQNPRHKITKRGQNVTFRCDPISEHNRLYWYRQTLGQGPEFLTYFQNEAQLEKSRLLSDRFSAERPKGSFSTLEIQRTEQGDSAMYLCASSLSRQGLRSGNTIYFGEGSWLTVV.